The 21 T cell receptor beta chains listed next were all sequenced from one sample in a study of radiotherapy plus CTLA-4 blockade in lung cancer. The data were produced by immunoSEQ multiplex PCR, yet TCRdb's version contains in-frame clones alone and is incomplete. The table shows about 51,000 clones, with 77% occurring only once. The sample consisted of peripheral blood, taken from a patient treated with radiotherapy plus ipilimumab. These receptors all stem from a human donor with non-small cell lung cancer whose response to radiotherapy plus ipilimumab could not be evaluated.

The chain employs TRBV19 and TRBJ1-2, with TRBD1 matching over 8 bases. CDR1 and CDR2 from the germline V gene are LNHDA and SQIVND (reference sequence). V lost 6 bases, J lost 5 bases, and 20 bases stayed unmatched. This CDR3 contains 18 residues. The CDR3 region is CASSGPAGQARYPYGYTF. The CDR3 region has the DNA TGTGCCAGTAGCGGTCCAGCGGGACAGGCGCGTTACCCTTATGGCTACACCTTC.

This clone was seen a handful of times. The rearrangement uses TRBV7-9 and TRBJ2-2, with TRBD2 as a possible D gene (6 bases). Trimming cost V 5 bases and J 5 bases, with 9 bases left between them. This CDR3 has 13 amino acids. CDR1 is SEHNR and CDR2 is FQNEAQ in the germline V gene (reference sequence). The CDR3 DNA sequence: TGTGCCAGCAGCCTTAGCGGTACCGGGGAGCTGTTTTTT. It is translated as CASSLSGTGELFF.

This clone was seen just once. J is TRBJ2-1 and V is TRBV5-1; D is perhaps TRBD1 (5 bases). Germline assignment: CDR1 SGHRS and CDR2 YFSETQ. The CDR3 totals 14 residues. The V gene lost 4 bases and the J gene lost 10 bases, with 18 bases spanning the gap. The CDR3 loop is CASSLPIGHREQFF. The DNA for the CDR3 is TGCGCCAGCAGCCTCCCAATAGGCCACAGGGAGCAGTTCTTC.

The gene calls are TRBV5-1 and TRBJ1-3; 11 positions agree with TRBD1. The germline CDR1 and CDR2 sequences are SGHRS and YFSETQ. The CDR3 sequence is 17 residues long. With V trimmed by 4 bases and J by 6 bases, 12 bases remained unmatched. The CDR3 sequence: CASSRGTGGLGENTIYF. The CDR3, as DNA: TGCGCCAGCAGCCGAGGGACAGGGGGATTAGGCGAAAACACCATATATTTT.

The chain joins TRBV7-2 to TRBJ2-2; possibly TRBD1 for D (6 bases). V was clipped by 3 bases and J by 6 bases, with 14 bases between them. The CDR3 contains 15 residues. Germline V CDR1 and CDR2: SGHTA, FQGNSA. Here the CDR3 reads CASSFLVQGSGELFF. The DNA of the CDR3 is TGTGCCAGCAGCTTTTTGGTACAGGGTTCCGGGGAGCTGTTTTTT.

CDR3 in amino acids: CASSPDRGTDTQYF. DNA for the CDR3: TGTGCCAGCAGCCCCGACAGGGGAACGGATACGCAGTATTTT. The gene calls are TRBV7-2 and TRBJ2-3; 8 bases line up with TRBD1. The CDR3 extends over 14 amino acids. Germline lookup yields CDR1 SGHTA and CDR2 FQGNSA. V lost 5 bases and J lost 6; bases outside the gene matches: 7.

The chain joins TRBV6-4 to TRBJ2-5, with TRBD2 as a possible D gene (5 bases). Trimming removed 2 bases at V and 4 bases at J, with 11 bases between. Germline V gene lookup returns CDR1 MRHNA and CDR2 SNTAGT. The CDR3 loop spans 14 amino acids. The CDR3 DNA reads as TGTGCCAGCAGTGACCCCAGCGGCGGAGAGACCCAGTACTTC. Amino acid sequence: CASSDPSGGETQYF.

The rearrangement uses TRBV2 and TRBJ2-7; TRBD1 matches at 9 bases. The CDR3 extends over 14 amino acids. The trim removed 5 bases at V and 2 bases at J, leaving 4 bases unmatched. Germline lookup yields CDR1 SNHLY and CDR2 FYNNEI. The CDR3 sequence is CASSPGQGTYEQYF. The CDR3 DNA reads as TGTGCCAGCAGTCCGGGACAGGGCACCTACGAGCAGTACTTC.

The CDR3 DNA sequence: TGTGCCAGCAGTGAACAGGGAGGAGAAACTGAAGCTTTCTTT. This codes for CASSEQGGETEAFF. The rearrangement joins TRBV2 to TRBJ1-1, with a weak D call TRBD1 (5 bases). Trimming pared 2 bases from V and 5 bases from J, leaving 12 bases between. The germline V gene encodes CDR1 SNHLY and CDR2 FYNNEI. The CDR3 is 14 residues long.

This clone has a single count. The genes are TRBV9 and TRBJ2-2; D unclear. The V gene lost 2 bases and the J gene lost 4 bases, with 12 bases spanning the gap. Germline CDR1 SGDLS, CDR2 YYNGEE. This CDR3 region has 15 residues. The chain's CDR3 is CASSVQSRGTGELFF. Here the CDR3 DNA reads TGTGCCAGCAGCGTTCAGAGCCGAGGCACCGGGGAGCTGTTTTTT.

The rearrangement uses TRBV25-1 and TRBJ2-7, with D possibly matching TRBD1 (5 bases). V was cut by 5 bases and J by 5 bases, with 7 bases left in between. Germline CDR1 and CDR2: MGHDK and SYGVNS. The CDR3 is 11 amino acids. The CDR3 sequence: CASSKTDEQYF. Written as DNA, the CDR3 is TGTGCCAGCAGTAAGACAGACGAGCAGTACTTC.

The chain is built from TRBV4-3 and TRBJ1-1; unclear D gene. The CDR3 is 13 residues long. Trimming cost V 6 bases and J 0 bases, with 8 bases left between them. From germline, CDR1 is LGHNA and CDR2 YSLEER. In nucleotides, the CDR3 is TGCGCCAGCAGTGCTAGAGTGAACACTGAAGCTTTCTTT. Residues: CASSARVNTEAFF.

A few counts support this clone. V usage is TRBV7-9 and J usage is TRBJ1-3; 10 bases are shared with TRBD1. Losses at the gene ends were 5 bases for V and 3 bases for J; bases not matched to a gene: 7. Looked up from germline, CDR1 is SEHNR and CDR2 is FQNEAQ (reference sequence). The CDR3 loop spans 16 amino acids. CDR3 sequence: CASSTRDRGSGNTIYF. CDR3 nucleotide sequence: TGTGCCAGCAGCACCCGGGACAGGGGTAGTGGAAACACCATATATTTT.

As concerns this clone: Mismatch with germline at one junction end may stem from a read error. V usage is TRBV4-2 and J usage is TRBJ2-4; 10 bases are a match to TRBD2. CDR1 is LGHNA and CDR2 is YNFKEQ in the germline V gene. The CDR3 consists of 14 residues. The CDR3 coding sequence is TGTGCCAGCAGCCAAGATAAGAGCGGGAGGGCCCTTCACTTC. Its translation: CASSQDKSGRALHF.

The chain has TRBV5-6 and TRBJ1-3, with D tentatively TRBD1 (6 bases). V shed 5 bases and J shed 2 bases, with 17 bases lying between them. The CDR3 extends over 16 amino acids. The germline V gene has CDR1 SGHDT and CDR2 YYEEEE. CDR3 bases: TGTGCCAGCAGGTTTCGACAGGATTATACTGGAAACACCATATATTTT. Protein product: CASRFRQDYTGNTIYF.

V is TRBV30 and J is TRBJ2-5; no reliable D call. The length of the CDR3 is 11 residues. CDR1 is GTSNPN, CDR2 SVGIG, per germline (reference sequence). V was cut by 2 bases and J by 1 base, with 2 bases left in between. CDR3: CAWSLQETQYF. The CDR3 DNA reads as TGTGCCTGGAGTCTCCAAGAGACCCAGTACTTC.

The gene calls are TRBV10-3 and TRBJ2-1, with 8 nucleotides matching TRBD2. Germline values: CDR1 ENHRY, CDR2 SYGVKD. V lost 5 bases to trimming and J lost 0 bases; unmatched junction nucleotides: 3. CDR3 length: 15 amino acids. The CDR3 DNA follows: TGTGCCATCAGTAGCGGGAGAGGCTCCTACAATGAGCAGTTCTTC. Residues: CAISSGRGSYNEQFF.

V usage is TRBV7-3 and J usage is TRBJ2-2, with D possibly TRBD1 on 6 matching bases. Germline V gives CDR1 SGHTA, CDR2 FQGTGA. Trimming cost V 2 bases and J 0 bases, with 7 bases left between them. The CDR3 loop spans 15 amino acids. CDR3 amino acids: CASSLGTSNTGELFF. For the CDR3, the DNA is TGTGCCAGCAGCTTAGGGACATCGAACACCGGGGAGCTGTTTTTT.

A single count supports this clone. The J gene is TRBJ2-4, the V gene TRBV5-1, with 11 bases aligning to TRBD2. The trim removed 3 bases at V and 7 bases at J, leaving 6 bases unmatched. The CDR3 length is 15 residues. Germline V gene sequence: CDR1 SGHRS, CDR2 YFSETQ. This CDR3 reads CASSSDGTSGNIQYF. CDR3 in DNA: TGCGCCAGCAGCTCCGACGGGACTAGCGGCAACATTCAGTACTTC.

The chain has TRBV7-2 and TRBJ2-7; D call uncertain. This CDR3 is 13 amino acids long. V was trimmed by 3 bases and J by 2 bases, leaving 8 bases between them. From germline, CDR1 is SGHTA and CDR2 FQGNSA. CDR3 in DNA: TGTGCCAGCAGCTTCGCTAGGACCTACGAGCAGTACTTC. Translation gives CASSFARTYEQYF.

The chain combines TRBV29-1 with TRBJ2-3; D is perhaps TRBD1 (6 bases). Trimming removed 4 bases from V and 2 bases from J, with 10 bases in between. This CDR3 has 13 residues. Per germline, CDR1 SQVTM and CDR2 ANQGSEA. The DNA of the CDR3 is TGCAGCGTTGGAGGGGGAAACACAGATACGCAGTATTTT. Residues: CSVGGGNTDTQYF.